A single sample is the source of the 20 T cell receptor beta chains below, sequenced in a study of T-cell memory formation after mild COVID-19. TCRdb reprocessed the 5' RACE reads with MiXCR, giving one entry per CDR3 protein. Of hundreds of thousands of distinct CDR3 sequences detected, about a fifth appear once; the ten largest clones hold about 8.4%. Sequencing was performed on PBMCs or a T cell subset sorted from them (not recorded which). Source of these receptors: an adult woman who had mild COVID-19 (a few samples of this study predate the infection). Cell type and time point are not known.

This clonotype was detected only a few times. The CDR3 reads CASSYIAGQRYEQYF. For the CDR3, the DNA is TGTGCCAGCAGTTACATCGCGGGACAACGCTACGAGCAGTACTTC. The chain employs TRBV6-6 and TRBJ2-7; D might be TRBD1 or TRBD2, each matching 6 bases. This CDR3 comprises 15 residues. Trimming shortened V by 2 bases and J by 3 bases, and 14 bases separated the two germline ends. CDR1 MNHNY and CDR2 SVGAGI come from the germline V gene (reference sequence).

This clonotype was seen a handful of times. Written as DNA, the CDR3 is TGTGCCAGCAGCCCAGGGACAGGGGGCACGAACACTGAAGCTTTCTTT. Amino acid sequence: CASSPGTGGTNTEAFF. The rearrangement joins TRBV7-2 to TRBJ1-1; 12 bases align to TRBD1. CDR1 and CDR2 (germline): SGHTA, FQGNSA. CDR3 size: 16 residues. Trimming at V came to 5 bases and at J to 1 base, leaving 5 bases not matched to a gene. The whole variable domain, remainder taken from reference TRBV7-2 and TRBJ1-1, is GAGVSQSPSNKVTEKGKDVELRCDPISGHTALYWYRQSLGQGLEFLIYFQGNSAPDKSGLPSDRFSAERTGGSVSTLTIQRTQQEDSAVYLCASSPGTGGTNTEAFFGQGTRLTVV.

The chain uses TRBV5-1 and TRBJ1-5; 7 nucleotides line up with TRBD1. V was clipped by 4 bases and J by 0 bases; unmatched bases: 4. CDR3 length: 15 amino acids. Germline V gene sequence: CDR1 SGHRS, CDR2 YFSETQ. The CDR3 DNA sequence: TGCGCCAGCAGCGACGGGACAGTTAGCAATCAGCCCCAGCATTTT. As protein: CASSDGTVSNQPQHF.

The chain uses TRBV10-3 and TRBJ2-1, with 7 bases lining up with TRBD2. The V segment lost 7 bases and the J segment 5 bases; nucleotides outside the gene matches: 14. This CDR3 comprises 16 residues. Germline V gene lookup returns CDR1 ENHRY and CDR2 SYGVKD. CDR3 amino acids: CAIMGGDSSKHNEQFF. The CDR3 nucleotides read TGTGCCATCATGGGGGGGGACTCTTCAAAACACAATGAGCAGTTCTTC.

J is TRBJ1-1 and V is TRBV4-1; 9 nucleotides align to TRBD1. The V gene end was trimmed by 5 bases and the J gene end by 1 base; junction bases not matched to a gene: 8. The CDR3 consists of 16 residues. From germline, CDR1 is MGHRA and CDR2 YSYEKL. CDR3 DNA sequence: TGCGCCAGCAGCAAAGTTCCGGGACAGGGGAACACTGAAGCTTTCTTT. Protein sequence: CASSKVPGQGNTEAFF.

The chain links TRBV7-9 to TRBJ1-6; weak D call: TRBD1 (6 bases). Trimming shortened V by 6 bases and J by 6 bases, and 15 bases separated the two germline ends. Germline values: CDR1 SEHNR, CDR2 FQNEAQ (reference sequence). This CDR3 contains 15 residues. CDR3 sequence: CASRQATRGNSPLHF. The CDR3 DNA reads as TGTGCCAGCAGACAAGCGACCAGGGGTAATTCACCCCTCCACTTT.

Many counts were recorded for this clonotype. V usage is TRBV30 and J usage is TRBJ2-7; D ambiguous. Germline assignment: CDR1 GTSNPN and CDR2 SVGIG (reference sequence). The CDR3 spans 14 residues. V was shortened by 0 bases and J by 4 bases, with 13 bases between the two germline ends. In DNA form, the CDR3 reads TGTGCCTGGAGTGTTTGGTCAGGCGGTTACGAGCAGTACTTC. It translates to CAWSVWSGGYEQYF.

The sample holds many counts of this clonotype. This sequence joins TRBV6-6 and TRBJ1-1; D may be TRBD1 (6 bases). The CDR3 is made up of 16 amino acids. Germline V gene sequence: CDR1 MNHNY, CDR2 SVGAGI (reference sequence). Trimming took 2 bases from V and 0 from J, leaving 13 bases between them. CDR3 DNA sequence: TGTGCCAGCAGTTACACCCAGGGGAGGTTGAACACTGAAGCTTTCTTT. It specifies CASSYTQGRLNTEAFF.

This rearrangement joins TRBV7-2 to TRBJ1-2, with 10 bases matching TRBD1. Germline-derived CDR1 and CDR2 are SGHTA and FQGNSA. CDR3 length equals 13 residues. V lost 5 bases to trimming and J lost 8 bases; unmatched junction nucleotides: 5. The CDR3 here is CASSEWTGGGYTF. The CDR3 DNA sequence: TGTGCCAGCAGCGAATGGACAGGGGGGGGCTACACCTTC.

This clonotype has at least ten counts. V usage is TRBV7-2 and J usage is TRBJ2-5; TRBD1 aligns across 7 bases. Germline CDR1 and CDR2: SGHTA and FQGNSA. The length of the CDR3 is 19 residues. V gave up 2 bases and J gave up 2 bases; unmatched junction bases: 17. In nucleotides, the CDR3 is TGTGCCAGCAGCTTACCCCCCCTTAAGGACAGGACTCGACAAGAGACCCAGTACTTC. This gives the protein CASSLPPLKDRTRQETQYF. Full variable domain (outside the CDR3, taken from reference TRBV7-2 and TRBJ2-5): GAGVSQSPSNKVTEKGKDVELRCDPISGHTALYWYRQSLGQGLEFLIYFQGNSAPDKSGLPSDRFSAERTGGSVSTLTIQRTQQEDSAVYLCASSLPPLKDRTRQETQYFGPGTRLLVL.

This clonotype was observed a few times. CDR3: CASSQATSGADTQYF. The DNA of the CDR3 is TGTGCCAGCAGCCAAGCGACTAGCGGCGCAGATACGCAGTATTTT. The rearrangement joins TRBV3-1 to TRBJ2-3; 9 bases fit TRBD2. J was trimmed by 4 bases and V by 1 base; bases with no gene match: 3. The CDR3 totals 15 residues. Germline V gene sequence: CDR1 LGHDT, CDR2 YNNKEL (reference sequence).

This clonotype showed up just a few times. The V call is TRBV3-1, the J call TRBJ2-5; 7 bases map to TRBD1. The CDR3 sequence is 13 residues long. CDR1 is LGHDT and CDR2 is YNNKEL in the germline V gene (reference sequence). After removal of 8 bases from V and 5 bases from J, the junction contained 8 bases not matched to a gene. In nucleotides, the CDR3 is TGTGCCAGCGGCAGGGGGATCGAGGAGACCCAGTACTTC. Its protein is CASGRGIEETQYF.

This clonotype occurred a few times. The gene calls are TRBV7-6 and TRBJ2-1; the D is unclear. Germline V gives CDR1 SGHVS, CDR2 FNYEAQ. Trimming shortened V by 5 bases and J by 2 bases, and 7 bases separated the two germline ends. The CDR3 covers 13 residues. The CDR3 nucleotides read TGTGCCAGCAGCGTCGACACCTACAATGAGCAGTTCTTC. This codes for CASSVDTYNEQFF.

This chain joins TRBV24-1 and TRBJ2-7, with 7 bases aligning to TRBD1. Trimming removed 4 bases from V and 6 bases from J; junction bases left unmatched: 8. Per the germline V gene, CDR1 is KGHDR and CDR2 is SFDVKD. The CDR3 totals 14 residues. The CDR3 DNA reads TGTGCCACCAGTGACCCGATGACAGGGAGCGAGCAGTACTTC. It encodes CATSDPMTGSEQYF.

The genes are TRBV6-5 and TRBJ2-7; 8 positions match TRBD2. This CDR3 has 15 amino acids. Losses at the gene ends were 5 bases for V and 2 bases for J; bases not matched to a gene: 8. The germline CDR1 and CDR2 sequences are MNHEY and SVGAGI. The CDR3 protein is CASSDPSGHPYEQYF. The DNA of the CDR3 is TGTGCCAGCAGTGATCCTAGCGGGCACCCCTACGAGCAGTACTTC.

CDR3 residues: CASITRGASSGYTF. In DNA, the CDR3 is TGTGCCAGCATCACCAGAGGGGCATCTTCTGGCTACACCTTC. This chain uses TRBV12-3 or TRBV12-4 with TRBJ1-2, with TRBD1 as a possible D gene (5 bases). V lost 7 bases to trimming and J lost 7 bases, with 19 bases between them. This CDR3 is built from 14 residues.

This clonotype has a count of ten or more. This chain uses TRBV5-8 with TRBJ2-2; TRBD1 agrees at 7 bases. Germline V gene sequence: CDR1 SGHTS, CDR2 YDEGEE. This CDR3 spans 15 amino acids. V lost 2 bases, J lost 5 bases, and 6 bases stayed unmatched. This CDR3 is CASSFKGQITGELFF. The DNA for the CDR3 is TGTGCCAGCAGCTTCAAGGGACAGATTACCGGGGAGCTGTTTTTT.

This clonotype has more than one count but fewer than ten. DNA of the CDR3: TGTGCCAGCAGTTTGGGGACTACAGGGTTAACTAACACTGAAGCTTTCTTT. It specifies CASSLGTTGLTNTEAFF. V is TRBV27 and J is TRBJ1-1, with D tentatively TRBD1 (6 bases). CDR1 is MNHEY and CDR2 is SMNVEV in the germline V gene (reference sequence). Trimming removed 3 bases from V and 2 bases from J, with 19 bases in between. The CDR3 is made up of 17 amino acids.

Here the CDR3 reads CASSPTTPNYEQYF. As DNA, the CDR3 is TGTGCCAGCAGCCCGACGACTCCAAACTACGAGCAGTACTTC. The rearrangement uses TRBV6-5 and TRBJ2-7, with D uncertain. This CDR3 region has 14 residues. The germline V gene encodes CDR1 MNHEY and CDR2 SVGAGI. The V and J ends lost 6 bases and 3 bases respectively, with 15 bases between them.

The chain couples TRBV5-6 to TRBJ1-1; TRBD1 agrees at 9 bases. Germline V gene sequence: CDR1 SGHDT, CDR2 YYEEEE. This CDR3 has 15 amino acids. Trimming took 7 bases from V and 4 from J; bases not matched to a gene: 11. CDR3 nucleotides: TGTGCCAGCTGCCCCGGGACAGGGAGGCTCACTGAAGCTTTCTTT. Translating it yields CASCPGTGRLTEAFF.